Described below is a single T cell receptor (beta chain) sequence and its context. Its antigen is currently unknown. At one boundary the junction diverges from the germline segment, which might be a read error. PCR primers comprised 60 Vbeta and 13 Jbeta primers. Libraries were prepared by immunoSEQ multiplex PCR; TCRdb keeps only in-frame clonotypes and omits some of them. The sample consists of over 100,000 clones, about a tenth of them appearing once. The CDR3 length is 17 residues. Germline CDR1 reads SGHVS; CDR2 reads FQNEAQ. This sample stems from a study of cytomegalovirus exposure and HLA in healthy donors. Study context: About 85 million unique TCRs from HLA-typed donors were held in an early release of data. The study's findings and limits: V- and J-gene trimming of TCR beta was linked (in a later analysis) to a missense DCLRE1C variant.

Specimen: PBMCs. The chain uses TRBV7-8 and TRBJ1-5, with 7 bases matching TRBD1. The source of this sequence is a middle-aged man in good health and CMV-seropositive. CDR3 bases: TGTGCCAGCAGCCTAGCGGGACAGCTCACAAGCAATCAGCCCCAGCATTTT. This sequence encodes CASSLAGQLTSNQPQHF.